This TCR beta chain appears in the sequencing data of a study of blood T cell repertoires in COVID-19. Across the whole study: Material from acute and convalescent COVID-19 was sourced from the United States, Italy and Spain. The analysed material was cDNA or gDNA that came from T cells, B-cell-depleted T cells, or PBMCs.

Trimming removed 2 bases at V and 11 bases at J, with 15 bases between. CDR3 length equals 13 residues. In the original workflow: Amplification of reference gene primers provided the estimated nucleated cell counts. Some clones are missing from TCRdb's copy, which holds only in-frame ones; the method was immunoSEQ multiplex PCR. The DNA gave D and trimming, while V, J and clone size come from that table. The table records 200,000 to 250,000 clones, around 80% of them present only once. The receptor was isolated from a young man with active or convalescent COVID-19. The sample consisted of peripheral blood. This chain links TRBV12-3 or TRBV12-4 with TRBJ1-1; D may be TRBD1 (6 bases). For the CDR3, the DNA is TGTGCCAGCAGTTTATGGGTAGGGGGAGACGCTTTCTTT. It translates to CASSLWVGGDAFF.